These T cell receptor beta chains were read from a single sample in a study of blood T cell repertoires in COVID-19. Profiled with immunoSEQ multiplex PCR; TCRdb holds only in-frame clones, not every one. This sample has approximately 170,000 clones, with around 84% found just once. Source material: PBMCs or T cells enriched from blood (not recorded which). The receptors originated from a woman aged 50 to 65 who had recovered from COVID-19. Each CDR3 is given with its conserved first and last residue. A D gene is named only where the DNA matches it firmly. Size tells how often a clone was seen (once, few, many) or the class of an expanded clone, and some rows leave it out.

D: .
length: 13
size: once
V: TRBV3-1/TRBV3-2
J: TRBJ2-1
CDR3: CASSHFKGDEQFF
DNA: TGTGCCAGCAGCCATTTTAAAGGAGATGAGCAGTTCTTC

D: .
length: 14
size: .
V: TRBV5-4
J: TRBJ1-2
CDR3: CASNSGSRNYGYTF
DNA: TGTGCCAGCAATTCGGGTAGTCGGAACTATGGCTACACCTTC

D: .
length: 16
size: .
V: TRBV4-3
J: TRBJ2-6
CDR3: CASSQNWGAGANVLTF
DNA: TGCGCCAGCAGCCAAAACTGGGGGGCTGGGGCCAACGTCCTGACTTTC

D: .
length: 13
size: .
V: TRBV7-2
J: TRBJ2-7
CDR3: CASSLLTRAEQYF
DNA: TGTGCCAGCAGCTTACTCACTAGAGCCGAGCAGTACTTC

D: .
length: 14
size: .
V: TRBV19
J: TRBJ1-3
CDR3: CASSTMTPGNTIYF
DNA: TGTGCCAGTAGTACAATGACACCTGGAAACACCATATATTTT

D: .
length: 15
size: .
V: TRBV27
J: TRBJ1-3
CDR3: CASSKTSGSGNTIYF
DNA: TGTGCCAGCAGCAAAACGAGCGGCTCTGGAAACACCATATATTTT

D: TRBD2
length: 13
size: once
V: TRBV7-7
J: TRBJ2-1
CDR3: CASSLGEGNEQFF
DNA: TGTGCTAGCAGCTTAGGGGAGGGGAATGAGCAGTTCTTC

D: TRBD1
length: 16
size: .
V: TRBV27
J: TRBJ2-7
CDR3: CASSLALGQGLHEQYF
DNA: TGTGCCAGCAGTTTAGCCTTGGGACAGGGACTACACGAGCAGTACTTC

D: .
length: 11
size: .
V: TRBV18
J: TRBJ1-1
CDR3: CASSLGTEAFF
DNA: TGTGCCAGCTCACTCGGGACTGAAGCTTTCTTT

D: .
length: 14
size: .
V: TRBV7-6
J: TRBJ1-2
CDR3: CASSSSRGGSGYTF
DNA: TGTGCCAGCAGCTCAAGCCGAGGAGGTTCGGGCTACACCTTC

D: TRBD1
length: 19
size: .
V: TRBV27
J: TRBJ1-1
CDR3: CASTKLGQGPSLWGSGAFF
DNA: TGTGCCAGCACCAAGTTGGGACAGGGACCTTCACTATGGGGTTCGGGAGCTTTCTTT

D: TRBD1
length: 15
size: .
V: TRBV2
J: TRBJ1-5
CDR3: CASRVSGTGIQPQHF
DNA: TGTGCCAGCAGAGTGTCCGGGACAGGGATACAGCCCCAGCATTTT

D: TRBD2
length: 15
size: .
V: TRBV9
J: TRBJ2-2
CDR3: CASSVGGLAEGELFF
DNA: TGTGCCAGCAGCGTAGGGGGACTAGCCGAAGGGGAGCTGTTTTTT

D: .
length: 16
size: .
V: TRBV7-9
J: TRBJ2-1
CDR3: CASSPQQGTSYNEQFF
DNA: TGTGCCAGCAGCCCACAACAGGGTACCTCCTACAATGAGCAGTTCTTC

D: .
length: 14
size: .
V: TRBV3-1/TRBV3-2
J: TRBJ1-2
CDR3: CASSPKDRNYGYTF
DNA: TGTGCCAGCAGCCCCAAGGACAGAAACTATGGCTACACCTTC

D: TRBD1
length: 16
size: few
V: TRBV9
J: TRBJ2-7
CDR3: CASSVGSGQRAYEQYF
DNA: TGTGCCAGCAGCGTAGGTTCGGGACAGCGAGCCTACGAGCAGTACTTC

D: .
length: 12
size: .
V: TRBV10-3
J: TRBJ1-2
CDR3: CAIKRGNYGYTF
DNA: TGTGCCATCAAAAGGGGTAACTATGGCTACACCTTC

D: .
length: 12
size: .
V: TRBV5-4
J: TRBJ1-1
CDR3: CASSLDFTEAFF
DNA: TGTGCCAGCAGCTTGGACTTCACTGAAGCTTTCTTT

D: .
length: 14
size: .
V: TRBV6-2/TRBV6-3
J: TRBJ1-5
CDR3: CASSPNYSNQPQHF
DNA: TGTGCCAGCAGCCCGAACTATAGCAATCAGCCCCAGCATTTT

D: .
length: 14
size: .
V: TRBV15
J: TRBJ2-5
CDR3: CATSRGGVQETQYF
DNA: TGTGCCACCAGCAGAGGCGGGGTTCAAGAGACCCAGTACTTC

D: TRBD2
length: 14
size: .
V: TRBV7-8
J: TRBJ2-7
CDR3: CASSSSGRGYEQYF
DNA: TGTGCCAGCAGCTCTAGCGGGAGGGGCTACGAGCAGTACTTC

D: .
length: 19
size: once
V: TRBV5-1
J: TRBJ2-7
CDR3: CASSPGGVTAGYGPYEQYF
DNA: TGCGCCAGCAGCCCAGGCGGGGTCACAGCCGGATACGGGCCCTACGAGCAGTACTTC

D: .
length: 13
size: .
V: TRBV5-1
J: TRBJ1-2
CDR3: CASSPGVNYGYTF
DNA: TGCGCCAGCAGCCCCGGGGTTAACTATGGCTACACCTTC

D: .
length: 14
size: .
V: TRBV18
J: TRBJ1-2
CDR3: CASSPDRTIYGYTF
DNA: TGTGCCAGCTCACCAGACAGAACTATTTATGGCTACACCTTC

D: .
length: 14
size: .
V: TRBV7-2
J: TRBJ2-2
CDR3: CASRDFFLTGELFF
DNA: TGTGCCAGCCGGGACTTTTTCCTCACCGGGGAGCTGTTTTTT

D: .
length: 13
size: once
V: TRBV27
J: TRBJ1-2
CDR3: CASKLPQGNGYTF
DNA: TGTGCCAGCAAGCTTCCGCAGGGGAACGGCTACACCTTC

D: .
length: 12
size: .
V: TRBV11-2
J: TRBJ2-7
CDR3: CASSFDTYEQYF
DNA: TGTGCCAGCAGCTTCGACACTTACGAGCAGTACTTC

D: .
length: 16
size: .
V: TRBV15
J: TRBJ1-3
CDR3: CATSRDQLQNGNTIYF
DNA: TGTGCCACCAGCAGAGATCAGCTACAGAATGGAAACACCATATATTTT

D: TRBD2
length: 20
size: .
V: TRBV4-2
J: TRBJ2-2
CDR3: CASSQQTGTSGSVRTGELFF
DNA: TGTGCCAGCAGCCAACAAACCGGGACTAGCGGGAGCGTTCGCACCGGGGAGCTGTTTTTT

D: TRBD1
length: 15
size: .
V: TRBV6-2/TRBV6-3
J: TRBJ1-5
CDR3: CASSYVTGGEEPQHF
DNA: TGTGCCAGCAGTTACGTGACAGGGGGCGAGGAGCCCCAGCATTTT

D: .
length: 15
size: .
V: TRBV2
J: TRBJ1-2
CDR3: CASSSGTRASYGYTF
DNA: TGTGCCAGCAGTTCCGGGACTCGTGCCTCCTATGGCTACACCTTC

D: .
length: 13
size: .
V: TRBV13
J: TRBJ1-1
CDR3: CASSPRGWGEAFF
DNA: TGTGCCAGCAGCCCTAGAGGGTGGGGTGAAGCTTTCTTT

D: TRBD2
length: 15
size: .
V: TRBV11-2
J: TRBJ2-7
CDR3: CASSLGLAEHYEQYF
DNA: TGTGCCAGCAGCTTGGGACTAGCGGAACACTACGAGCAGTACTTC

D: .
length: 15
size: .
V: TRBV28
J: TRBJ1-2
CDR3: CASSLSGLHRYGYTF
DNA: TGTGCCAGCAGTTTAAGCGGGCTTCACCGCTATGGCTACACCTTC

D: .
length: 15
size: .
V: TRBV7-9
J: TRBJ2-1
CDR3: CASRVSGSQTIEQFF
DNA: TGTGCCAGCAGGGTGTCGGGTAGCCAAACTATCGAGCAGTTCTTC

D: .
length: 12
size: few
V: TRBV27
J: TRBJ1-2
CDR3: CATLARGDGYTF
DNA: TGTGCCACCCTAGCCAGGGGCGATGGCTACACCTTC

D: .
length: 16
size: .
V: TRBV29-1
J: TRBJ2-2
CDR3: CSVEDWGAEGTGELFF
DNA: TGCAGCGTTGAAGATTGGGGTGCCGAGGGCACCGGGGAGCTGTTTTTT

D: TRBD2
length: 16
size: .
V: TRBV28
J: TRBJ2-3
CDR3: CASSTGTSGRLDTQYF
DNA: TGTGCCAGCAGTACAGGGACTAGCGGGAGGCTAGATACGCAGTATTTT

D: .
length: 14
size: .
V: TRBV5-4
J: TRBJ2-3
CDR3: CASSSGESTDTQYF
DNA: TGTGCCAGCAGCTCCGGGGAGAGCACAGATACGCAGTATTTT

D: .
length: 17
size: .
V: TRBV11-2
J: TRBJ2-5
CDR3: CASSSEWEQLGKETQYF
DNA: TGTGCCAGCAGCTCCGAGTGGGAGCAGTTGGGTAAAGAGACCCAGTACTTC

D: TRBD1
length: 15
size: once
V: TRBV7-9
J: TRBJ2-1
CDR3: CASRPGTGGYNEQFF
DNA: TGTGCCAGCAGGCCCGGGACAGGGGGTTACAATGAGCAGTTCTTC

D: .
length: 13
size: few
V: TRBV11-2
J: TRBJ1-2
CDR3: CASSLGELGGYTF
DNA: TGTGCCAGCAGCTTAGGGGAGCTTGGTGGCTACACCTTC

D: TRBD2
length: 14
size: few
V: TRBV7-2
J: TRBJ2-5
CDR3: CASSRSSGGETQYF
DNA: TGTGCCAGCAGCCGCAGTAGCGGGGGGGAGACCCAGTACTTC

D: TRBD2
length: 15
size: .
V: TRBV27
J: TRBJ2-1
CDR3: CASSLFSGGAREQFF
DNA: TGTGCCAGCAGTTTATTTAGCGGGGGGGCCCGTGAGCAGTTCTTC

D: .
length: 14
size: once
V: TRBV9
J: TRBJ1-1
CDR3: CASSVTGMNTEAFF
DNA: TGTGCCAGCAGCGTAACAGGGATGAACACTGAAGCTTTCTTT

D: TRBD2
length: 16
size: once
V: TRBV7-2
J: TRBJ2-2
CDR3: CASSLMARTSAGELFF
DNA: TGTGCCAGCAGCTTAATGGCTCGGACTAGTGCCGGGGAGCTGTTTTTT